The 3 T cell receptor beta chains presented below share a single source sample, sequenced in a study of blood T cell repertoires in COVID-19. Measured with immunoSEQ multiplex PCR; TCRdb has only the in-frame clones, and not every one. The table includes about 250,000 clones, over 90% detected once. Material: peripheral blood. These receptors were taken from a man in his thirties or forties with COVID-19, enrolled during active disease.

The gene calls are TRBV7-6 and TRBJ2-2; 7 nucleotides align to TRBD2. The CDR3 spans 14 residues. CDR1 is SGHVS, CDR2 FNYEAQ, per germline. Trimming at V came to 5 bases and at J to 4 bases, leaving 4 bases not matched to a gene. The CDR3 loop reads CASSHAGVTGELFF. The CDR3 region has the DNA TGTGCCAGCAGCCATGCGGGGGTCACCGGGGAGCTGTTTTTT. Complete variable domain (other parts from reference TRBV7-6 and TRBJ2-2): GAGVSQSPRYKVTKRGQDVALRCDPISGHVSLYWYRQALGQGPEFLTYFNYEAQQDKSGLPNDRFSAERPEGSISTLTIQRTEQRDSAMYRCASSHAGVTGELFFGEGSRLTVL.

The chain couples TRBV11-2 to TRBJ1-1; the match to TRBD1 covers 10 bases. This CDR3 comprises 14 residues. The trim removed 1 base at V and 9 bases at J, leaving 5 bases unmatched. CDR1 and CDR2 (germline): SGHAT, FQNNGV. The CDR3 reads CASSLVRDRGKAFF. CDR3 in DNA: TGTGCCAGCAGCTTAGTCCGGGACAGGGGTAAAGCTTTCTTT.

The genes are TRBV12-5 and TRBJ2-7; the match to TRBD2 covers 8 bases. V was pared by 5 bases and J by 2 bases, with 14 bases of the junction left unmatched. CDR3 length equals 17 residues. The germline gives CDR1 LGHNT, CDR2 FRNRAP. The CDR3 sequence: CASGPIESSGPAYEQYF. CDR3 DNA sequence: TGTGCTAGTGGTCCAATCGAATCTAGCGGGCCAGCCTACGAGCAGTACTTC.